The 18 T cell receptor beta chains given below trace back to one sample, sequenced in a study of beta chain features in type 1 diabetes listed by TCRdb under 2018. Receptor libraries were prepared by the immunoSEQ multiplex PCR assay. All of the isolated RNA was reverse transcribed with the High Capacity cDNA Reverse Transcription Kit, so expressed TCRB transcripts were sequenced. TCRdb mirrors the immuneACCESS table, restricted to in-frame sequences. Some clones are absent from its copies; in checked studies, under half trace to an unresolved V gene, and the reason for the others is unknown. A total of more than 150,000 clones appear in this sample, roughly 9% of them only once. In total, the top ten clones hold 2% to 2.5% of the sample. The sample consisted of central memory CD4+ T cells from blood. These receptors were obtained from a young woman in good health.

The chain combines TRBV5-1 with TRBJ2-5, with D maybe TRBD1 (6 bases). This CDR3 region has 15 residues. The V end was cut by 4 bases, the J end by 3 bases, with 16 bases between. CDR1 and CDR2 from the germline V gene are SGHRS and YFSETQ. CDR3 protein: CASSIAGTLKETQYF. In DNA form, the CDR3 reads TGCGCCAGCAGCATTGCCGGGACACTTAAAGAGACCCAGTACTTC.

The V gene is TRBV7-2, the J gene TRBJ1-2; D unclear. CDR1 and CDR2 from the germline V gene are SGHTA and FQGNSA. With 0 bases removed from V and 4 bases from J, the gap between germline ends came to 9 bases. This CDR3 is built from 14 residues. CDR3 sequence: CASSLARVPYGYTF. CDR3 coding DNA: TGTGCCAGCAGCTTAGCGCGCGTACCCTATGGCTACACCTTC.

CDR3 coding DNA: TGTGCCTGGAGGATACAGGGGGCGCACGGAGATGAAGCTTTCTTT. As protein: CAWRIQGAHGDEAFF. The chain is built from TRBV30 and TRBJ1-1, with TRBD1 identical over 9 bases. V gave up 3 bases and J gave up 7 bases; unmatched junction bases: 12. Germline V lookup: CDR1 GTSNPN, CDR2 SVGIG (reference sequence). The CDR3 length is 15 residues.

This clone was seen more than once but under ten times. The rearrangement links TRBV4-2 to TRBJ1-2, with D perhaps matching TRBD1 (6 bases). V was pared by 0 bases and J by 3 bases, with 17 bases between. The CDR3 consists of 17 residues. Per germline, CDR1 LGHNA and CDR2 YNFKEQ. CDR3 residues: CASSQDSPGATYYGYTF. CDR3 coding DNA: TGTGCCAGCAGCCAAGACTCTCCAGGGGCGACCTACTATGGCTACACCTTC.

This clone occurred many times. The CDR3 DNA sequence: TGTGCCTGGAGTATTTGGGACAGTGGAAACACCATATATTTT. Its translation: CAWSIWDSGNTIYF. The chain has TRBV30 and TRBJ1-3; 7 bases are a match to TRBD1. CDR3 length: 14 amino acids. In germline, CDR1 is GTSNPN, CDR2 SVGIG (reference sequence). Unmatched junction bases numbered 4, after V lost 2 bases and J lost 3 bases.

The V gene is TRBV5-4, the J gene TRBJ1-2, with D possibly being TRBD1 (5 bases). Germline V gives CDR1 SGHNT, CDR2 YYREEE (reference sequence). Trimming cost V 0 bases and J 4 bases, with 10 bases left between them. The CDR3 runs to 14 residues. The CDR3 loop reads CASSLAGVLYGYTF. Written as DNA, the CDR3 is TGTGCCAGCAGCTTGGCGGGGGTCCTCTATGGCTACACCTTC.

A few counts support this clone. The chain recombines TRBV10-3 with TRBJ2-7, with D possibly being TRBD2 (6 bases). CDR1 and CDR2 (germline): ENHRY, SYGVKD. There are 16 residues in the CDR3. V was shortened by 3 bases and J by 3 bases, with 18 bases between the two germline ends. The CDR3 region is CAISEGGASVNYEQYF. The CDR3 nucleotides are TGTGCCATCAGTGAAGGAGGGGCTAGCGTGAACTACGAGCAGTACTTC.

In its sample, this clone was seen a few times. This chain joins TRBV2 and TRBJ2-7, with D maybe TRBD2 (5 bases). Between the trimmed V and J ends, which lost 1 base and 5 bases, there was a span of 12 bases. CDR3 length: 14 residues. The germline gives CDR1 SNHLY, CDR2 FYNNEI. For the CDR3, the DNA is TGTGCCAGCAGTGAAGTTGAGGGTAGTAACGAGCAGTACTTC. It yields the protein CASSEVEGSNEQYF.

This clone was detected a few times. The rearrangement joins TRBV4-2 to TRBJ1-1; 9 bases fit TRBD1. CDR1 is LGHNA, CDR2 YNFKEQ, per germline. Losses at the gene ends were 5 bases for V and 5 bases for J; bases not matched to a gene: 3. The CDR3 length is 13 residues. The CDR3 DNA reads as TGTGCCAGCAGCACAGGGGGCGAGACTGAAGCTTTCTTT. As protein: CASSTGGETEAFF.

DNA for the CDR3: TGTGCCCGCTGTTGGGGCTCCTATAGCAATCAGCCCCAGCATTTT. Translated, it gives CARCWGSYSNQPQHF. The chain combines TRBV13 with TRBJ1-5; tentative D call: TRBD1 (5 bases). This CDR3 has 15 residues. Germline assignment: CDR1 PRHDT and CDR2 FYEKMQ (reference sequence). With 11 bases removed from V and 0 bases from J, the gap between germline ends came to 17 bases.

This rearrangement joins TRBV6-1 to TRBJ2-5; 7 bases fit TRBD2. Trimming took 4 bases from V and 1 from J; bases not matched to a gene: 15. Germline lookup yields CDR1 MNHNS and CDR2 SASEGT. The length of the CDR3 is 18 residues. DNA of the CDR3: TGTGCCAGCAGTGTTACACCATTTATTGGGGGGGGCCAAGAGACCCAGTACTTC. Translation: CASSVTPFIGGGQETQYF.

This clone was seen a handful of times. In DNA, the CDR3 is TGTGCCAGCTCACCCGACTATCTTAGCACAGATACGCAGTATTTT. Translating gives CASSPDYLSTDTQYF. The gene calls are TRBV18 and TRBJ2-3; D is perhaps TRBD2 (5 bases). V lost 3 bases and J 0 bases, leaving 10 bases between the germline ends. The CDR3 totals 15 residues. Germline CDR1 reads KGHSH; CDR2 reads LQKENI.

This clone occurred a few times. The V gene is TRBV18, the J gene TRBJ1-4, with unresolved D. The germline V and J ends were trimmed by 3 bases and 8 bases, with 13 bases remaining between them. Per the germline V gene, CDR1 is KGHSH and CDR2 is LQKENI. This CDR3 spans 14 amino acids. Written as DNA, the CDR3 is TGTGCCAGCTCACCTACGGCGACGGGGGAAAAACTGTTTTTT. Encoded protein: CASSPTATGEKLFF.

The chain employs TRBV7-9 and TRBJ2-7, with 8 bases identical to TRBD2. This CDR3 contains 16 residues. After removal of 5 bases from V and 3 bases from J, the junction contained 12 bases not matched to a gene. CDR1 SEHNR and CDR2 FQNEAQ come from the germline V gene (reference sequence). The CDR3 protein is CASSPRGGGRFYEQYF. The CDR3 DNA reads as TGTGCCAGCAGCCCCCGGGGCGGGGGGCGGTTCTACGAGCAGTACTTC.

The chain uses TRBV30 and TRBJ1-3, with TRBD1 as a possible D gene (6 bases). CDR3 length: 13 amino acids. CDR1 and CDR2 from the germline V gene are GTSNPN and SVGIG (reference sequence). Trimming left V 1 base short and J 9 bases short, with 13 bases between. In DNA, the CDR3 is TGTGCCTGGAGTGGACAGGATCCAGCCACCATATATTTT. This codes for CAWSGQDPATIYF.

V and J are TRBV5-6 and TRBJ1-1; 7 nucleotides line up with TRBD1. Per the germline V gene, CDR1 is SGHDT and CDR2 is YYEEEE. V lost 4 bases, J lost 3 bases, and 6 bases stayed unmatched. This CDR3 contains 14 residues. The DNA for the CDR3 is TGTGCCAGCAGCCGGAGGGACAGCTACACTGAAGCTTTCTTT. Translated, it gives CASSRRDSYTEAFF.

This clone has just a few counts. The chain is built from TRBV11-3 and TRBJ2-5, with D tentatively TRBD2 (5 bases). This CDR3 region has 18 residues. V lost 4 bases and J lost 1, with 22 bases in between. The germline gives CDR1 SGHNT, CDR2 YENEEA. CDR3 loop: CASSSRADKGVFQETQYF. The CDR3 region has the DNA TGTGCCAGCAGCTCCCGAGCGGATAAGGGCGTTTTCCAAGAGACCCAGTACTTC.

The J gene is TRBJ1-2, the V gene TRBV19; 9 nucleotides align to TRBD1. Losses at the gene ends were 5 bases for V and 7 bases for J; bases not matched to a gene: 5. CDR3 size: 13 residues. In germline, CDR1 is LNHDA, CDR2 SQIVND (reference sequence). In nucleotides, the CDR3 is TGTGCCAGTAGTGTAACAGGGGGCGCTGGCTACACCTTC. Translated: CASSVTGGAGYTF.